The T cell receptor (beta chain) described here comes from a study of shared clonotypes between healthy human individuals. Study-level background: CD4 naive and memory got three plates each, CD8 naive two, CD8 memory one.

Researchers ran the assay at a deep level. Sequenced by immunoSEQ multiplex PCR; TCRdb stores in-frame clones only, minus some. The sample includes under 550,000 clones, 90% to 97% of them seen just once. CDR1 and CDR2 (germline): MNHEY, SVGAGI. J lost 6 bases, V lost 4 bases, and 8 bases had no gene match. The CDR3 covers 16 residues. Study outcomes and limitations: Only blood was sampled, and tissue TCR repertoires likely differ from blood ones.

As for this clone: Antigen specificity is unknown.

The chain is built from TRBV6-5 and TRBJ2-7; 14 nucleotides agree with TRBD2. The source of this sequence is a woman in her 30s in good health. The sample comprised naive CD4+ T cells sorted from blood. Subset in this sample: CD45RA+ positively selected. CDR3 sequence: CASSSPGLAGVGEQYF. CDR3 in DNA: TGTGCCAGCAGTTCACCGGGACTAGCGGGAGTAGGCGAGCAGTACTTC.